Listed below are T cell receptor beta chains from one sample, sequenced in a study of OX40 agonist ivuxolimab in advanced cancers. Sequencing used immunoSEQ multiplex PCR; TCRdb keeps in-frame clones, though not all of them. This repertoire shows roughly 64,000 clones, about four fifths found once; its top ten account for over 7.5%. This sample comprised CD4+ or CD8+ T cells sorted from blood, obtained in a trial of the OX40 agonist ivuxolimab. The receptors stem from an adult with an advanced solid tumor such as melanoma, head and neck, liver or kidney cancer. Both conserved end residues are part of each CDR3. The order of the fields is clone size, CDR3 length, J gene, V gene, D gene, CDR3 protein, CDR3 DNA. D genes are given only for firm matches. Size tells how often a clone was seen (once, few, many) or the class of an expanded clone, and some rows leave it out.

clone size: NA; CDR3 length: 14; J gene: TRBJ2-3; V gene: TRBV7-2; D gene: TRBD2; CDR3 protein: CASSLGLTQNTQYF; CDR3 DNA: TGTGCCAGCAGCCTGGGACTAACACAGAATACGCAGTATTTT
clone size: NA; CDR3 length: 13; J gene: TRBJ1-1; V gene: TRBV7-3; D gene: NA; CDR3 protein: CASSGLADTEAFF; CDR3 DNA: TGTGCCAGCAGCGGGTTGGCGGACACTGAAGCTTTCTTT
clone size: NA; CDR3 length: 14; J gene: TRBJ2-3; V gene: TRBV5-6; D gene: NA; CDR3 protein: CASSLGRGKDTQYF; CDR3 DNA: TGTGCCAGCAGCTTGGGCCGCGGGAAGGATACGCAGTATTTT
clone size: once; CDR3 length: 11; J gene: TRBJ2-3; V gene: TRBV5-6; D gene: NA; CDR3 protein: CASSFLGAQYF; CDR3 DNA: TGTGCCAGCAGCTTCCTCGGAGCGCAGTATTTT
clone size: NA; CDR3 length: 11; J gene: TRBJ2-5; V gene: TRBV20-1; D gene: NA; CDR3 protein: CSASSGETQYF; CDR3 DNA: TGCAGTGCTAGTAGCGGAGAGACCCAGTACTTC
clone size: NA; CDR3 length: 16; J gene: TRBJ2-3; V gene: TRBV5-1; D gene: NA; CDR3 protein: CASSLVGSSGTDTQYF; CDR3 DNA: TGCGCCAGCAGCTTGGTGGGGTCTAGCGGCACAGATACGCAGTATTTT
clone size: NA; CDR3 length: 14; J gene: TRBJ1-2; V gene: TRBV18; D gene: TRBD1; CDR3 protein: CASSPVEGASGYTF; CDR3 DNA: TGTGCCAGCTCACCGGTCGAGGGGGCGTCGGGCTACACCTTC
clone size: NA; CDR3 length: 15; J gene: TRBJ1-2; V gene: TRBV27; D gene: NA; CDR3 protein: CASSSTWTANYGYTF; CDR3 DNA: TGTGCCAGCAGTTCCACTTGGACAGCAAACTATGGCTACACCTTC
clone size: NA; CDR3 length: 13; J gene: TRBJ1-4; V gene: TRBV7-9; D gene: TRBD1; CDR3 protein: CASSFDGTGKLFF; CDR3 DNA: TGTGCCAGCAGCTTTGATGGGACAGGGAAACTGTTTTTT
clone size: NA; CDR3 length: 13; J gene: TRBJ1-1; V gene: TRBV6-5; D gene: NA; CDR3 protein: CASSWIKNTEAFF; CDR3 DNA: TGTGCCAGCAGTTGGATTAAGAACACTGAAGCTTTCTTT
clone size: NA; CDR3 length: 14; J gene: TRBJ2-1; V gene: TRBV30; D gene: TRBD1; CDR3 protein: CACSDRGIYNEQFF; CDR3 DNA: TGTGCCTGTTCGGACAGGGGCATATACAATGAGCAGTTCTTC
clone size: NA; CDR3 length: 15; J gene: TRBJ1-2; V gene: TRBV7-2; D gene: NA; CDR3 protein: CASSLAAESNYGYTF; CDR3 DNA: TGTGCCAGCAGCTTAGCTGCAGAGTCTAACTATGGCTACACCTTC
clone size: NA; CDR3 length: 15; J gene: TRBJ2-1; V gene: TRBV25-1; D gene: NA; CDR3 protein: CASSEGLDYIDEQFF; CDR3 DNA: TGTGCCAGCAGTGAGGGGCTAGACTATATCGATGAGCAGTTCTTC
clone size: NA; CDR3 length: 13; J gene: TRBJ2-7; V gene: TRBV5-5; D gene: NA; CDR3 protein: CASSRRETYEQYF; CDR3 DNA: TGTGCCAGCAGCAGACGGGAAACCTACGAGCAGTACTTC
clone size: NA; CDR3 length: 16; J gene: TRBJ2-1; V gene: TRBV27; D gene: NA; CDR3 protein: CASSFAHLTGTNSQFF; CDR3 DNA: TGTGCCAGCAGTTTTGCTCATCTCACCGGGACAAACTCCCAATTCTTC
clone size: NA; CDR3 length: 15; J gene: TRBJ1-6; V gene: TRBV30; D gene: TRBD1; CDR3 protein: CAWSEGGLDNSPLHF; CDR3 DNA: TGTGCCTGGAGTGAAGGGGGCTTGGATAATTCACCCCTCCACTTT
clone size: NA; CDR3 length: 18; J gene: TRBJ1-5; V gene: TRBV7-9; D gene: NA; CDR3 protein: CASSLKSGDDSSNQPQHF; CDR3 DNA: TGTGCCAGCAGCTTAAAATCAGGGGACGATTCTAGCAATCAGCCCCAGCATTTT
clone size: NA; CDR3 length: 16; J gene: TRBJ2-7; V gene: TRBV7-2; D gene: NA; CDR3 protein: CASSSPLGGGTYEQYF; CDR3 DNA: TGTGCCAGCAGCTCCCCTTTAGGGGGGGGCACCTACGAGCAGTACTTC
clone size: NA; CDR3 length: 16; J gene: TRBJ1-3; V gene: TRBV18; D gene: NA; CDR3 protein: CASSPLTASSGNTIYF; CDR3 DNA: TGTGCCAGCTCACCATTAACGGCCAGCTCTGGAAACACCATATATTTT
clone size: once; CDR3 length: 15; J gene: TRBJ2-1; V gene: TRBV29-1; D gene: TRBD1; CDR3 protein: CSVYGSGTGDNEQFF; CDR3 DNA: TGCAGCGTCTACGGGTCAGGGACAGGAGACAATGAGCAGTTCTTC
clone size: NA; CDR3 length: 14; J gene: TRBJ2-3; V gene: TRBV6-6; D gene: TRBD2; CDR3 protein: CASSFAGGTDTQYF; CDR3 DNA: TGTGCCAGCAGTTTCGCGGGAGGCACAGATACGCAGTATTTT
clone size: once; CDR3 length: 13; J gene: TRBJ1-2; V gene: TRBV4-2; D gene: TRBD1; CDR3 protein: CASSRDSAYGYTF; CDR3 DNA: TGTGCCAGCAGCCGGGACAGCGCCTATGGCTACACCTTC
clone size: NA; CDR3 length: 13; J gene: TRBJ1-5; V gene: TRBV2; D gene: TRBD1; CDR3 protein: CASGQGANQPQHF; CDR3 DNA: TGTGCCAGCGGACAGGGGGCGAATCAGCCCCAGCATTTT
clone size: NA; CDR3 length: 15; J gene: TRBJ2-3; V gene: TRBV27; D gene: TRBD2; CDR3 protein: CASSPWAAGADTQYF; CDR3 DNA: TGTGCCAGCAGCCCCTGGGCGGCGGGAGCAGATACGCAGTATTTT
clone size: NA; CDR3 length: 15; J gene: TRBJ1-2; V gene: TRBV5-6; D gene: TRBD1; CDR3 protein: CASSFRGQGNYGYTF; CDR3 DNA: TGTGCCAGCAGCTTTAGGGGGCAGGGGAACTATGGCTACACCTTC